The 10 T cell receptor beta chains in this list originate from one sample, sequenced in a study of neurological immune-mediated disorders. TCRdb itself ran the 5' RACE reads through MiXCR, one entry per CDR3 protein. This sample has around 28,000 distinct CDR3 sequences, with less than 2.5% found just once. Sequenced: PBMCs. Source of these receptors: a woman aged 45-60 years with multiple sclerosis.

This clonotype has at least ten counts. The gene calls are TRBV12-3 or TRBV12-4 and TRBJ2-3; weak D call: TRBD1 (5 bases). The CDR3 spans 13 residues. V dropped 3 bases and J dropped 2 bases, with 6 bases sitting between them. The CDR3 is CASSFGATDTQYF. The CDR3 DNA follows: TGTGCCAGCAGTTTTGGGGCCACAGATACGCAGTATTTT.

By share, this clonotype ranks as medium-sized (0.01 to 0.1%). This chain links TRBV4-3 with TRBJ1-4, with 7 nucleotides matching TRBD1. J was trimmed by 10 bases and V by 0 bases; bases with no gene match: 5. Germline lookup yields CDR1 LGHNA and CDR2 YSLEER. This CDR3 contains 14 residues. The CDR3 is CASSQDQGEGKLFF. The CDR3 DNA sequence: TGCGCCAGCAGCCAAGACCAGGGGGAAGGAAAACTGTTTTTT.

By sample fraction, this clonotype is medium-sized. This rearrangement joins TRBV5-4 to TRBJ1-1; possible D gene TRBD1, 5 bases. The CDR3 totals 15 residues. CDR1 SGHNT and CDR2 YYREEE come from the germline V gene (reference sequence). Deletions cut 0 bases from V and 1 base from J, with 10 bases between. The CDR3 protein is CASSLAGAANTEAFF. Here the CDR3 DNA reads TGTGCCAGCAGCTTGGCTGGGGCAGCGAACACTGAAGCTTTCTTT.

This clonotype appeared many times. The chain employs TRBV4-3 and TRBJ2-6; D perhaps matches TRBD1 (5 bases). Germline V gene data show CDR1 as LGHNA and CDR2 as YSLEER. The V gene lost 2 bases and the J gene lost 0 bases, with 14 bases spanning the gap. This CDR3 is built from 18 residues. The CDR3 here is CASSQIGTGSSGANVLTF. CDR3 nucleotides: TGCGCCAGCAGCCAAATTGGAACAGGTTCCTCTGGGGCCAACGTCCTGACTTTC.

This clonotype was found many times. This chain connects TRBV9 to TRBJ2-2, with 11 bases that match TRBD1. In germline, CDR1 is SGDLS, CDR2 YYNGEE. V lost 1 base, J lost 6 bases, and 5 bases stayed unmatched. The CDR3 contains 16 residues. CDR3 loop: CASSVNSGQGAGELFF. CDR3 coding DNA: TGTGCCAGCAGCGTAAATTCGGGACAGGGGGCCGGGGAGCTGTTTTTT. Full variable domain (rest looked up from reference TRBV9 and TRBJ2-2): DSGVTQTPKHLITATGQRVTLRCSPRSGDLSVYWYQQSLDQGLQFLIQYYNGEERAKGNILERFSAQQFPDLHSELNLSSLELGDSALYFCASSVNSGQGAGELFFGEGSRLTVL.

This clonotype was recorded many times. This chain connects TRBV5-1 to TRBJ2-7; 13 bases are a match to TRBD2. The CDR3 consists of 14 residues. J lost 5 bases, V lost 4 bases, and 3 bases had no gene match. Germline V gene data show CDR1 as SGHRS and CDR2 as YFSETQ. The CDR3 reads CASSGLAGAHEQYF. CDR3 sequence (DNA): TGCGCCAGCAGCGGACTAGCGGGGGCCCACGAGCAGTACTTC.

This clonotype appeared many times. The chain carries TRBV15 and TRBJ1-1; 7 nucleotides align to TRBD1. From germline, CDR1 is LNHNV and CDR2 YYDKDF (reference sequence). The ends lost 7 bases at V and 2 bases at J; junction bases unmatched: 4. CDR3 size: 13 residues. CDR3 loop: CATKTGTNTEAFF. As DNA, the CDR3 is TGTGCCACCAAGACAGGGACTAACACTGAAGCTTTCTTT.

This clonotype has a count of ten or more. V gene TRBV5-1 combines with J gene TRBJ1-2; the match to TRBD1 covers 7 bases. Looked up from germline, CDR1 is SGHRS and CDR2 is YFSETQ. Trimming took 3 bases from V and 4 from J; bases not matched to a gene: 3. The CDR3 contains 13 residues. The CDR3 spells CASSSTGIYGYTF. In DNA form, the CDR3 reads TGCGCCAGCAGCTCGACAGGGATCTATGGCTACACCTTC.

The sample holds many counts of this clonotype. CDR3: CASSHGTQETQYF. CDR3 bases: TGCGCCAGCAGCCACGGGACCCAAGAGACCCAGTACTTC. The rearrangement joins TRBV5-1 to TRBJ2-5; tentatively, D is TRBD1 or TRBD2 (5 bases each). Germline V gene sequence: CDR1 SGHRS, CDR2 YFSETQ. Trimming stripped 4 bases from V and 1 base from J, with 8 bases between. This CDR3 has 13 residues.

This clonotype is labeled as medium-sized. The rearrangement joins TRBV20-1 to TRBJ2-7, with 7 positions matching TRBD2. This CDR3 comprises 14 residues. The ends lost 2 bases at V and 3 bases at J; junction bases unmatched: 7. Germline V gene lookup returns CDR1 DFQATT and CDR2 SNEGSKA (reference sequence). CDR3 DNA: TGCAGTGCTAGATGGCGGGAGAGGGGCTACGAGCAGTACTTC. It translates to CSARWRERGYEQYF.